These 28 T cell receptor beta chains came from one sample sequenced in a study of cytomegalovirus exposure and HLA in healthy donors. PCR amplification relied on 60 Vbeta primers (plus 13 Jbeta primers). Clones were sequenced by immunoSEQ multiplex PCR, and TCRdb holds only the in-frame ones, with some missing. Among roughly 160,000 clones listed, about four fifths were seen once. Sample: PBMCs. These receptors all come from a man aged 25-45 years in good health and CMV-seronegative.

The chain joins TRBV27 to TRBJ1-4; D remains ambiguous. V was clipped by 7 bases and J by 0 bases, with 12 bases between them. CDR3 length equals 15 residues. Germline CDR1 reads MNHEY; CDR2 reads SMNVEV (reference sequence). CDR3 nucleotides: TGTGCCAGCAAAAATACAGCCGCAACTAATGAAAAACTGTTTTTT. Translating gives CASKNTAATNEKLFF.

The chain is built from TRBV27 and TRBJ1-6, with TRBD1 identical over 7 bases. The trim removed 0 bases at V and 11 bases at J, leaving 4 bases unmatched. CDR1 is MNHEY, CDR2 SMNVEV, per germline (reference sequence). The CDR3 has 14 amino acids. Written as DNA, the CDR3 is TGTGCCAGCAGTTTATCCCCCACAGGGGCACCCCTCCACTTT. This codes for CASSLSPTGAPLHF.

This clone is a singleton in its sample. This chain joins TRBV27 and TRBJ2-7, with 8 bases aligning to TRBD1. After removal of 7 bases from V and 7 bases from J, the junction contained 12 bases not matched to a gene. This CDR3 region has 14 residues. CDR1 is MNHEY and CDR2 is SMNVEV in the germline V gene (reference sequence). This CDR3 is CASTPRGQAKEQYF. The DNA for the CDR3 is TGTGCCAGCACCCCCAGGGGACAGGCTAAAGAGCAGTACTTC.

This clone appeared a single time. The chain has TRBV4-1 and TRBJ1-5; 7 bases are shared with TRBD1. The germline CDR1 and CDR2 sequences are MGHRA and YSYEKL. The CDR3 has 15 residues. J was trimmed by 1 base and V by 2 bases; bases with no gene match: 2. The CDR3 DNA reads as TGCGCCAGCAGCCAAATACAGGGGAGCAATCAGCCCCAGCATTTT. Amino acid sequence: CASSQIQGSNQPQHF.

V and J are TRBV14 and TRBJ1-1, with D uncertain. With 3 bases removed from V and 2 bases from J, the gap between germline ends came to 10 bases. The length of the CDR3 is 14 residues. Germline loops: CDR1 SGHDN, CDR2 FVKESK. CDR3 protein: CASSQWAGNTEAFF. The CDR3 nucleotides read TGTGCCAGCAGCCAGTGGGCAGGAAACACTGAAGCTTTCTTT.

The genes are TRBV7-9 and TRBJ1-1, with D unclear. Germline values: CDR1 SEHNR, CDR2 FQNEAQ (reference sequence). This CDR3 has 12 residues. CDR3 loop: CSTDFEDTEAFF. The CDR3 coding sequence is TGTTCCACCGATTTTGAGGACACTGAAGCTTTCTTT.

This chain links TRBV19 with TRBJ1-2; 9 bases match TRBD1. The length of the CDR3 is 16 residues. The germline V gene has CDR1 LNHDA and CDR2 SQIVND (reference sequence). The J segment lost 0 bases and the V segment lost 4 bases, leaving 6 bases of the junction unmatched. For the CDR3, the DNA is TGTGCCAGTAGTACCGGGACAGGGAAAACTAACTATGGCTACACCTTC. Residues: CASSTGTGKTNYGYTF.

About this clone: One junction end does not reproduce the germline sequence, and a read error may be involved. The CDR3 DNA follows: TGTGCTAGCAGCTTAGTAACTAGCGGCCAGACCCAGTACTTC. It specifies CASSLVTSGQTQYF. The chain couples TRBV7-7 to TRBJ2-5; 8 nucleotides line up with TRBD2. Germline assignment: CDR1 SSHAT and CDR2 FNYEAQ (reference sequence). The CDR3 contains 14 residues.

Here the CDR3 DNA reads TGCGCCAGCAGCCAAGTCATACCGGGACTAGCGGGCGAAACAGATACGCAGTATTTT. This gives the protein CASSQVIPGLAGETDTQYF. The chain links TRBV4-3 to TRBJ2-3, with TRBD2 matching over 12 bases. Germline V gives CDR1 LGHNA, CDR2 YSLEER. After removal of 1 base from V and 3 bases from J, the junction contained 11 bases not matched to a gene. The CDR3 has 19 amino acids.

V gene TRBV6-5 combines with J gene TRBJ1-2, with D possibly matching TRBD1 (5 bases). The V and J ends lost 4 bases and 5 bases respectively, with 14 bases between them. CDR3 length: 14 amino acids. Germline CDR1 is MNHEY and CDR2 is SVGAGI. The CDR3 protein is CASSLGVFSYGYTF. CDR3 nucleotide sequence: TGTGCCAGCAGTTTAGGGGTGTTTTCGTATGGCTACACCTTC.

V usage is TRBV14 and J usage is TRBJ2-5, with TRBD1 as a possible D gene (5 bases). This CDR3 region has 16 residues. V lost 4 bases, J lost 2 bases, and 17 bases lay in between. Germline CDR1 SGHDN, CDR2 FVKESK. The CDR3, as DNA: TGTGCCAGCAGCCCCCCGTTGACAGCCGGTCAAGAGACCCAGTACTTC. It codes for CASSPPLTAGQETQYF.

A note on this clone: At the DNA level, this CDR3 is encoded by other sequences in the same sample as well. This chain uses TRBV4-1 with TRBJ2-7, with 9 nucleotides matching TRBD2. J gave up 3 bases and V 1 base, and 4 bases lay outside the gene matches. Germline loops: CDR1 MGHRA, CDR2 YSYEKL. The CDR3 loop spans 15 amino acids. The CDR3 loop is CASSQVLREGYEQYF. CDR3 DNA sequence: TGCGCCAGCAGCCAAGTGTTGCGGGAGGGCTACGAGCAGTACTTC.

The chain has TRBV28 and TRBJ2-5; 8 bases are shared with TRBD2. CDR3 length: 14 amino acids. Germline V gene lookup returns CDR1 MDHEN and CDR2 SYDVKM. V lost 5 bases, J lost 11 bases, and 13 bases stayed unmatched. The CDR3 DNA reads as TGTGCCAGCAGTCCTAGCCTACGCGGGAGGTGGCAGTACTTC. It specifies CASSPSLRGRWQYF.

This chain links TRBV21-1 with TRBJ2-7; the table's D gene call, TRBD1, was not cross checked with the DNA. TRBV21-1 constitutes a pseudogene. CDR3 size: 19 residues. The CDR3 region is CASSLRDSNSSSSSYEQYF. CDR3 coding DNA: TGTGCCAGCAGCCTCCGGGACAGTAACAGCTCGTCGAGCTCCTACGAGCAGTACTTC.

The rearrangement joins TRBV6-6 to TRBJ1-4; D is unclear. This CDR3 contains 13 residues. Trimming stripped 6 bases from V and 11 bases from J, with 16 bases between. The V gene's germline CDR1 is MNHNY and CDR2 SVGAGI (reference sequence). CDR3 residues: CASSFPGVNKLFF. The CDR3 coding sequence is TGTGCCAGCAGCTTCCCTGGAGTTAACAAACTGTTTTTT.

The V gene is TRBV12-5, the J gene TRBJ1-2; a possible D gene is TRBD1 (5 bases). The CDR3 runs 15 residues. The germline V and J ends were trimmed by 0 bases and 9 bases, with 17 bases remaining between them. Germline loops: CDR1 LGHNT, CDR2 FRNRAP. The CDR3, as DNA: TGTGCTAGTGGTTTGGTACGCGGGACTCATGTTCGCTACACCTTC. Amino acid sequence: CASGLVRGTHVRYTF.

The gene calls are TRBV6-6 and TRBJ2-7; D perhaps matches TRBD1 (6 bases). Germline V gene sequence: CDR1 MNHNY, CDR2 SVGAGI (reference sequence). Trimming cost V 2 bases and J 2 bases, with 13 bases left between them. The CDR3 extends over 15 amino acids. CDR3 amino acids: CASSYLSGTPYEQYF. CDR3 DNA: TGTGCCAGCAGTTACCTCTCCGGGACACCCTACGAGCAGTACTTC.

The rearrangement uses TRBV27 and TRBJ1-6; D remains unclear. The germline V gene has CDR1 MNHEY and CDR2 SMNVEV (reference sequence). The CDR3 totals 15 residues. V was clipped by 2 bases and J by 3 bases, with 8 bases between them. The CDR3 DNA follows: TGTGCCAGCAGTTTAATGCGGATCTATAATTCACCCCTCCACTTT. Encoded protein: CASSLMRIYNSPLHF.

This chain uses TRBV29-1 with TRBJ2-7; TRBD1 might be the D (5 bases). The CDR3 is 15 residues long. Germline loops: CDR1 SQVTM, CDR2 ANQGSEA. Deletions cut 0 bases from V and 2 bases from J, with 14 bases between. The CDR3 spells CSVEDPETEAYEQYF. As DNA, the CDR3 is TGCAGCGTTGAAGACCCCGAGACAGAAGCCTACGAGCAGTACTTC.

The V and J genes are TRBV9 and TRBJ1-1; 7 bases are shared with TRBD1. The V gene end was trimmed by 4 bases and the J gene end by 1 base; junction bases not matched to a gene: 7. CDR1 is SGDLS, CDR2 YYNGEE, per germline. The CDR3 spans 15 residues. In DNA form, the CDR3 reads TGTGCCAGCAGCCCTTACGACAGGGCGAACACTGAAGCTTTCTTT. It codes for CASSPYDRANTEAFF.

The rearrangement links TRBV6-1 to TRBJ2-7; no clear D. The CDR3 consists of 13 residues. Germline V gene lookup returns CDR1 MNHNS and CDR2 SASEGT. V was shortened by 0 bases and J by 4 bases, with 7 bases between the two germline ends. The CDR3 sequence: CASSEAPLYEQYF. The CDR3 DNA is TGTGCCAGCAGTGAAGCCCCGCTATACGAGCAGTACTTC.

The J gene is TRBJ2-7, the V gene TRBV6-1, with TRBD1 identical over 9 bases. The CDR3 has 15 residues. V dropped 4 bases and J dropped 7; count of bases not matched to a gene: 11. From germline, CDR1 is MNHNS and CDR2 SASEGT. The CDR3 nucleotides read TGTGCCAGCAGTGCCGGGACAGGGTTTACGGGGGAGCAGTACTTC. Protein sequence: CASSAGTGFTGEQYF.

The chain links TRBV7-9 to TRBJ1-1; D perhaps matches TRBD1 (6 bases). This CDR3 has 15 residues. CDR1 is SEHNR and CDR2 is FQNEAQ in the germline V gene (reference sequence). V dropped 5 bases and J dropped 3 bases, with 16 bases sitting between them. DNA of the CDR3: TGTGCCAGCAGCCAAGGGGGGGGCAGGGACACTGAAGCTTTCTTT. Its protein product is CASSQGGGRDTEAFF. The entire variable domain, with the rest obtained from reference TRBV7-9 and TRBJ1-1, is as follows: DTGVSQNPRHKITKRGQNVTFRCDPISEHNRLYWYRQTLGQGPEFLTYFQNEAQLEKSRLLSDRFSAERPKGSFSTLEIQRTEQGDSAMYLCASSQGGGRDTEAFFGQGTRLTVV.

The chain joins TRBV7-2 to TRBJ2-7, with TRBD2 matching over 10 bases. The CDR3 sequence is 13 residues long. Germline CDR1 and CDR2: SGHTA and FQGNSA. The V and J ends lost 6 bases and 6 bases, in that order; junction bases with no gene match: 5. The CDR3 sequence is CASSASGSGEQYF. In DNA form, the CDR3 reads TGTGCCAGCAGTGCTAGCGGGAGCGGCGAGCAGTACTTC.

The chain has TRBV12-1 and TRBJ2-3; TRBD2, the D gene given by the table, was not confirmed from the DNA. TRBV12-1 is noted as a pseudogene. CDR3 length: 17 amino acids. CDR3 nucleotides: TGTGCCAGCAGCTTCCCTAGCGGGAGGGCTAGCACAGATACGCAGTATTTT. Its translation is CASSFPSGRASTDTQYF.

The chain has TRBV4-1 and TRBJ1-5; 8 bases are a match to TRBD1. The CDR3 sequence is 17 residues long. Germline loops: CDR1 MGHRA, CDR2 YSYEKL. Losses at the gene ends were 8 bases for V and 5 bases for J; bases not matched to a gene: 17. CDR3 coding DNA: TGCGCCAGCGGCACAGGGGGGATAGGGGGCAGCCATCAGCCCCAGCATTTT. Translation gives CASGTGGIGGSHQPQHF.

This chain links TRBV6-1 with TRBJ2-7, with TRBD2 as a possible D gene (7 bases). The CDR3 runs to 15 residues. V dropped 6 bases and J dropped 4 bases, with 19 bases sitting between them. Germline CDR1 and CDR2: MNHNS and SASEGT. CDR3 in amino acids: CASRASGTLNYEQYF. The CDR3 nucleotides are TGTGCCAGCAGAGCGAGCGGGACACTTAATTACGAGCAGTACTTC.

This sequence joins TRBV5-1 and TRBJ1-2; D possibly corresponds to TRBD1 (5 bases). Trimming removed 0 bases at V and 1 base at J, with 10 bases between. Germline values: CDR1 SGHRS, CDR2 YFSETQ. CDR3 length: 15 amino acids. In DNA, the CDR3 is TGCGCCAGCAGCTTGGTTACAGGAGATAACTATGGCTACACCTTC. Amino acid sequence: CASSLVTGDNYGYTF.